A single sample is the source of the 21 T cell receptor beta chains below, sequenced in a study of shared clonotypes between healthy human individuals. The protocol was immunoSEQ multiplex PCR, while the TCRdb copy is restricted to in-frame clones and leaves out a portion. The sample contains more than 400,000 clones, around 95% of which appear only once. The sample was naive CD4+ T cells sorted from blood. Subset here: CD45RA+ positively selected. These receptors were collected from a woman in her thirties in good health.

The V gene is TRBV6-1, the J gene TRBJ2-7; 11 bases agree with TRBD2. Germline V gene lookup returns CDR1 MNHNS and CDR2 SASEGT. The ends lost 4 bases at V and 0 bases at J; junction bases unmatched: 2. The length of the CDR3 is 15 residues. DNA of the CDR3: TGTGCCAGCAGTGCCGGGACTAGCGGCTCCTACGAGCAGTACTTC. Protein sequence: CASSAGTSGSYEQYF.

This sequence joins TRBV19 and TRBJ1-2; D remains ambiguous. Germline assignment: CDR1 LNHDA and CDR2 SQIVND (reference sequence). The germline V and J ends were trimmed by 6 bases and 2 bases, with 10 bases remaining between them. CDR3 length equals 13 residues. The CDR3 nucleotides are TGTGCCAGTAGAGGACCCGCAAACTATGGCTACACCTTC. It encodes CASRGPANYGYTF.

The rearrangement joins TRBV28 to TRBJ1-2; D unclear. This CDR3 is built from 15 residues. From germline, CDR1 is MDHEN and CDR2 SYDVKM. Trimming shortened V by 6 bases and J by 6 bases, and 20 bases separated the two germline ends. Here the CDR3 DNA reads TGTGCCAGCAGGCTTTCATTCCAAACGGGGAATGGCTACACCTTC. Amino acid sequence: CASRLSFQTGNGYTF.

This rearrangement joins TRBV28 to TRBJ1-2; TRBD1 aligns across 7 bases. The germline V gene encodes CDR1 MDHEN and CDR2 SYDVKM. The trim removed 6 bases at V and 5 bases at J, leaving 6 bases unmatched. The CDR3 totals 13 residues. CDR3: CASRRGTVYGYTF. The CDR3 DNA follows: TGTGCCAGCAGACGCGGGACAGTGTATGGCTACACCTTC.

The chain uses TRBV10-3 and TRBJ2-7; 8 bases line up with TRBD1. The V and J ends lost 4 bases and 2 bases, in that order; junction bases with no gene match: 4. Germline V lookup: CDR1 ENHRY, CDR2 SYGVKD. The CDR3 loop spans 14 amino acids. In DNA form, the CDR3 reads TGTGCCATCAGTGGAGCACAGGGGGCCTACGAGCAGTACTTC. It is translated as CAISGAQGAYEQYF.

The chain is built from TRBV6-5 and TRBJ2-3; possibly TRBD2 for D (6 bases). The germline V gene encodes CDR1 MNHEY and CDR2 SVGAGI. The germline V and J ends were trimmed by 6 bases and 0 bases, with 13 bases remaining between them. The CDR3 contains 15 residues. CDR3 sequence reads: CASRRDFDSTDTQYF. The CDR3 region has the DNA TGTGCCAGCAGGAGGGACTTTGATAGCACAGATACGCAGTATTTT.

In the case of this clone: Different DNA sequences within this sample yield the same CDR3. The chain employs TRBV5-6 and TRBJ2-2; D not resolved. The germline V gene encodes CDR1 SGHDT and CDR2 YYEEEE. The CDR3 is 11 amino acids. Trimming shortened V by 4 bases and J by 6 bases, and 4 bases separated the two germline ends. DNA of the CDR3: TGTGCCAGCAGCCTGTCCGGGGAGCTGTTTTTT. Protein sequence: CASSLSGELFF. The entire variable domain, with the rest obtained from reference TRBV5-6 and TRBJ2-2, is as follows: DAGVTQSPTHLIKTRGQQVTLRCSPKSGHDTVSWYQQALGQGPQFIFQYYEEEERQRGNFPDRFSGHQFPNYSSELNVNALLLGDSALYLCASSLSGELFFGEGSRLTVL.

This chain uses TRBV2 with TRBJ2-2; D unresolved. CDR1 and CDR2 (germline): SNHLY, FYNNEI. The CDR3 runs to 13 residues. Trimming removed 8 bases at V and 5 bases at J, with 12 bases between. CDR3 nucleotide sequence: TGTGCCAGCGGCATCTTGGGGACCGGGGAGCTGTTTTTT. Encoded protein: CASGILGTGELFF.

The gene calls are TRBV2 and TRBJ2-4; D could derive from TRBD1 or TRBD2 (5 bases each). Germline lookup yields CDR1 SNHLY and CDR2 FYNNEI. V shed 7 bases and J shed 0 bases, with 13 bases lying between them. This CDR3 has 15 amino acids. DNA for the CDR3: TGTGCCAGCACACGGGACCGCACAGCCAAAAACATTCAGTACTTC. Its translation is CASTRDRTAKNIQYF.

The chain joins TRBV28 to TRBJ1-4, with D perhaps matching TRBD1 (5 bases). Germline CDR1 reads MDHEN; CDR2 reads SYDVKM. The CDR3 sequence is 14 residues long. The germline V and J ends were trimmed by 3 bases and 8 bases, with 13 bases remaining between them. The CDR3 nucleotides read TGTGCCAGCAGTTTGGAGCAGGGTTTAGAAAAACTGTTTTTT. Its protein product is CASSLEQGLEKLFF.

The chain joins TRBV27 to TRBJ2-5, with a tentative D call TRBD2 (5 bases). The DNA end lines up better with TRBJ2-7; the J call may be wrong. The CDR3 is 13 residues long. Germline V gene lookup returns CDR1 MNHEY and CDR2 SMNVEV (reference sequence). CDR3 amino acids: CASSTGMSYEQYF. CDR3 in DNA: TGTGCCAGCAGTACCGGGATGTCCTACGAGCAGTACTTC.

The chain joins TRBV6-1 to TRBJ1-4; 8 positions agree with TRBD1. The CDR3 has 14 amino acids. V was pared by 6 bases and J by 5 bases, with 5 bases of the junction left unmatched. Germline assignment: CDR1 MNHNS and CDR2 SASEGT. The CDR3 reads CASRLTGDNEKLFF. In nucleotides, the CDR3 is TGTGCCAGCAGGCTGACAGGGGACAATGAAAAACTGTTTTTT.

V is TRBV5-4 and J is TRBJ2-5; 7 bases are shared with TRBD1. The CDR3 contains 15 residues. CDR1 and CDR2 from the germline V gene are SGHNT and YYREEE (reference sequence). Trimming removed 2 bases from V and 5 bases from J; junction bases left unmatched: 9. CDR3 sequence: CASSLGGQSGETQYF. DNA for the CDR3: TGTGCCAGCAGCTTAGGGGGACAGTCTGGGGAGACCCAGTACTTC. Looking up the rest from reference TRBV5-4 and TRBJ2-5 gives the full variable domain: ETGVTQSPTHLIKTRGQQVTLRCSSQSGHNTVSWYQQALGQGPQFIFQYYREEENGRGNFPPRFSGLQFPNYSSELNVNALELDDSALYLCASSLGGQSGETQYFGPGTRLLVL.

The chain recombines TRBV4-1 with TRBJ2-1; 10 bases match TRBD2. With 2 bases clipped from V and 4 bases from J, the junction kept 8 bases outside the gene matches. This CDR3 spans 17 amino acids. Germline lookup yields CDR1 MGHRA and CDR2 YSYEKL. CDR3 residues: CASSQILTSGVYNEQFF. The CDR3 DNA sequence: TGCGCCAGCAGCCAAATCCTCACTAGCGGGGTGTACAATGAGCAGTTCTTC.

The chain employs TRBV28 and TRBJ1-5; TRBD1 matches 7 bases. Per germline, CDR1 MDHEN and CDR2 SYDVKM. The V and J ends lost 5 bases and 3 bases, in that order; junction bases with no gene match: 1. This CDR3 region has 13 residues. The CDR3 sequence: CASSTGANQPQHF. The CDR3 DNA is TGTGCCAGCAGTACAGGGGCCAATCAGCCCCAGCATTTT.

The chain employs TRBV2 and TRBJ2-5; D not certain. The end of the DNA is better explained by TRBJ2-7, so the J call may be wrong. This CDR3 region has 11 residues. Germline assignment: CDR1 SNHLY and CDR2 FYNNEI. CDR3 region: CASLSGYEQYF. The DNA of the CDR3 is TGTGCCAGCCTATCAGGCTACGAGCAGTACTTC.

This clone was seen a single time. This rearrangement joins TRBV28 to TRBJ2-7, with 12 bases identical to TRBD2. The germline CDR1 and CDR2 sequences are MDHEN and SYDVKM. CDR3 length: 17 residues. J lost 6 bases, V lost 5 bases, and 14 bases had no gene match. CDR3 nucleotides: TGTGCCAGCAGTCTACACCCCCCTAGCGGGAGGGCCGGCGAGCAGTACTTC. Protein: CASSLHPPSGRAGEQYF.

A remark on this clone: Other DNA sequences of this sample code for an identical CDR3. The genes are TRBV6-5 and TRBJ2-7, with 7 bases matching TRBD2. This CDR3 region has 13 residues. Germline lookup yields CDR1 MNHEY and CDR2 SVGAGI. After removal of 0 bases from V and 6 bases from J, the junction contained 2 bases not matched to a gene. CDR3 sequence: CASSYSRGSEQYF. The CDR3 DNA is TGTGCCAGCAGTTACTCGCGGGGGAGCGAGCAGTACTTC.

The chain recombines TRBV5-5 with TRBJ1-4; D remains ambiguous. The CDR3 consists of 13 residues. Germline V CDR1 and CDR2: SGHKS, YYEKEE (reference sequence). V was pared by 1 base and J by 7 bases, with 8 bases between. In nucleotides, the CDR3 is TGTGCCAGCAGCTTGTTAGGAACTGAAAAACTGTTTTTT. Protein product: CASSLLGTEKLFF.

For the CDR3, the DNA is TGTGCCAGCAGCTTAGATCATGACCATCCCTACGAGCAGTACTTC. It codes for CASSLDHDHPYEQYF. This chain links TRBV11-2 with TRBJ2-7; unclear D gene. V lost 0 bases and J 2 bases, leaving 11 bases between the germline ends. Germline-derived CDR1 and CDR2 are SGHAT and FQNNGV. The CDR3 loop spans 15 amino acids. The complete variable domain, with remaining parts taken from reference TRBV11-2 and TRBJ2-7, reads EAGVAQSPRYKIIEKRQSVAFWCNPISGHATLYWYQQILGQGPKLLIQFQNNGVVDDSQLPKDRFSAERLKGVDSTLKIQPAKLEDSAVYLCASSLDHDHPYEQYFGPGTRLTVT.

V is TRBV28 and J is TRBJ1-2, with D uncertain. CDR3 length: 15 residues. The germline V and J ends were trimmed by 7 bases and 1 base, with 16 bases remaining between them. Per the germline V gene, CDR1 is MDHEN and CDR2 is SYDVKM. The CDR3 nucleotides are TGTGCCAGCAAAAACTGGGAAGGACGTAACTATGGCTACACCTTC. As protein: CASKNWEGRNYGYTF.